The 20 T cell receptor beta chains below were found in one sample sequenced in a study of blood T cell repertoires in COVID-19 (dated by TCRdb to 2018 to 2020). The method behind the library was the immunoSEQ multiplex PCR assay. The table was pulled from immuneACCESS by TCRdb, which kept in-frame rearrangements only. Such tables lose some clones; where checked, under half of the loss comes from unresolved V genes, and the rest has no known cause. A total of 380,000 or so clones appear in this sample, approximately 86% of them only once. The leading ten clones occupy 7% to 7.5% of the sample. The sequenced material came from peripheral blood. The receptors here all came from a woman aged 55-69 years with COVID-19, enrolled during active disease.

CDR3 residues: CASSPKRSGDSFSGANVLTF. In DNA, the CDR3 is TGCGCCAGCAGCCCTAAAAGGAGTGGAGACAGCTTCTCTGGGGCCAACGTCCTGACTTTC. This chain links TRBV4-1 with TRBJ2-6, with TRBD1 as a possible D gene (5 bases). This CDR3 comprises 20 residues. From germline, CDR1 is MGHRA and CDR2 YSYEKL. V was shortened by 4 bases and J by 0 bases, with 22 bases between the two germline ends.

The V and J genes are TRBV9 and TRBJ2-4; 8 positions agree with TRBD1. Germline CDR1 SGDLS, CDR2 YYNGEE. The V gene end was trimmed by 3 bases and the J gene end by 11 bases; junction bases not matched to a gene: 13. The CDR3 has 15 amino acids. The CDR3 DNA reads TGTGCCAGCAGCGCGACGATTGGGACAGGACCCGTTCAGTACTTC. This sequence encodes CASSATIGTGPVQYF.

The rearrangement uses TRBV6-6 and TRBJ1-2; the D is unclear. The V gene lost 0 bases and the J gene lost 8 bases, with 4 bases spanning the gap. CDR1 MNHNY and CDR2 SVGAGI come from the germline V gene (reference sequence). The CDR3 consists of 11 residues. The chain's CDR3 is CASSYSEGYTF. The DNA for the CDR3 is TGTGCCAGCAGTTACTCGGAGGGCTACACCTTC.

The chain has TRBV30 and TRBJ2-7, with TRBD2 as a possible D gene (6 bases). Germline loops: CDR1 GTSNPN, CDR2 SVGIG (reference sequence). This CDR3 is built from 13 residues. V was clipped by 3 bases and J by 0 bases, with 9 bases between them. The CDR3 DNA is TGTGCCTGGAGAAGGGGAGGCTCCTACGAGCAGTACTTC. Its translation is CAWRRGGSYEQYF.

The gene calls are TRBV7-9 and TRBJ1-2; D unclear. The length of the CDR3 is 11 residues. Deletions cut 5 bases from V and 8 bases from J, with 9 bases between. The V gene's germline CDR1 is SEHNR and CDR2 FQNEAQ (reference sequence). CDR3 nucleotides: TGTGCCAGCAGCCAAAAACAGGGCTACACCTTC. Encoded protein: CASSQKQGYTF. The full variable domain, completed using reference TRBV7-9 and TRBJ1-2, is DTGVSQNPRHKITKRGQNVTFRCDPISEHNRLYWYRQTLGQGPEFLTYFQNEAQLEKSRLLSDRFSAERPKGSFSTLEIQRTEQGDSAMYLCASSQKQGYTFGSGTRLTVV.

The chain combines TRBV4-1 with TRBJ1-2, with TRBD1 as a possible D gene (6 bases). This CDR3 has 15 amino acids. Germline CDR1 reads MGHRA; CDR2 reads YSYEKL. Trimming stripped 3 bases from V and 4 bases from J, with 15 bases between. The CDR3 here is CASSHRTVGTYGYTF. The CDR3 nucleotides are TGCGCCAGCAGCCACAGGACAGTCGGTACCTATGGCTACACCTTC.

This chain uses TRBV7-3 with TRBJ2-2; TRBD1 is a possible D gene (7 bases). Trimming took off 7 bases at V and 6 bases at J, with 18 bases between the two ends. From germline, CDR1 is SGHTA and CDR2 FQGTGA. CDR3 length: 15 amino acids. The CDR3 region has the DNA TGTGCCAGCACTGACAGGGAGGTAATCCCCGGGGAGCTGTTTTTT. It translates to CASTDREVIPGELFF.

The CDR3 is CASSQEPGPRRKEAFF. The CDR3 DNA is TGCGCCAGCAGCCAAGAACCGGGTCCGCGGCGGAAGGAAGCTTTCTTT. This chain connects TRBV4-3 to TRBJ1-1, with D unresolved. The CDR3 spans 16 residues. CDR1 LGHNA and CDR2 YSLEER come from the germline V gene. V lost 0 bases to trimming and J lost 8 bases, with 19 bases between them.

V gene TRBV7-3 combines with J gene TRBJ1-1, with 7 bases aligning to TRBD1. CDR3 length: 13 amino acids. Looked up from germline, CDR1 is SGHTA and CDR2 is FQGTGA. J gave up 5 bases and V 0 bases, and 0 bases lay outside the gene matches. For the CDR3, the DNA is TGTGCCAGCAGCTTAACGGACAGGACTGAAGCTTTCTTT. It translates to CASSLTDRTEAFF.

The CDR3 region has the DNA TGCGCCAGCAGCTTGGACAGCAGGTCTGGAAACACCATATATTTT. Its translation is CASSLDSRSGNTIYF. This chain joins TRBV5-1 and TRBJ1-3; no firm D call. The CDR3 is made up of 15 amino acids. From germline, CDR1 is SGHRS and CDR2 YFSETQ. V lost 0 bases and J 1 base, leaving 8 bases between the germline ends.

The chain employs TRBV5-4 and TRBJ2-1, with D perhaps matching TRBD2 (5 bases). The V gene's germline CDR1 is SGHNT and CDR2 YYREEE (reference sequence). V lost 5 bases and J lost 2, with 14 bases in between. The CDR3 extends over 15 amino acids. CDR3 DNA: TGTGCCAGCAGTTTCTCGCGGGCCGCCTACAATGAGCAGTTCTTC. It translates to CASSFSRAAYNEQFF.

The CDR3 sequence: CASSKNQRNTEAFF. The CDR3 DNA follows: TGTGCCAGCAGCAAAAATCAGCGGAACACTGAAGCTTTCTTT. This sequence joins TRBV5-6 and TRBJ1-1; D gene ambiguous. Deletions cut 4 bases from V and 1 base from J, with 11 bases between. The CDR3 runs to 14 residues. In germline, CDR1 is SGHDT, CDR2 YYEEEE.

The rearrangement links TRBV10-2 to TRBJ2-1, with a tentative D call TRBD2 (5 bases). Trimming left V 7 bases short and J 4 bases short, with 11 bases between. The CDR3 has 13 residues. Germline V gene sequence: CDR1 WSHSY, CDR2 SAAADI. The DNA for the CDR3 is TGCGCCAGCATAGGGCGGACTTACAATGAGCAGTTCTTC. Translation gives CASIGRTYNEQFF.

The chain uses TRBV5-6 and TRBJ1-5, with D maybe TRBD1 (6 bases). The CDR3 runs to 15 residues. V gave up 1 base and J gave up 4 bases, with 12 bases separating them. Germline V CDR1 and CDR2: SGHDT, YYEEEE. The CDR3 region has the DNA TGTGCCAGCAGCTTGCAGGGGATAGCAAATCAGCCCCAGCATTTT. This gives the protein CASSLQGIANQPQHF.

The chain couples TRBV6-1 to TRBJ1-5, with 7 bases that match TRBD1. The germline V gene encodes CDR1 MNHNS and CDR2 SASEGT. The V gene end was trimmed by 4 bases and the J gene end by 0 bases; junction bases not matched to a gene: 15. CDR3 size: 19 residues. CDR3 residues: CASSVKIPGQIYSNQPQHF. The CDR3, as DNA: TGTGCCAGCAGTGTGAAAATTCCGGGACAGATTTATAGCAATCAGCCCCAGCATTTT.

The table lists this clone with a count of one. This chain connects TRBV30 to TRBJ1-1, with a tentative D call TRBD1 (5 bases). The CDR3 has 11 amino acids. V lost 5 bases and J lost 6, with 10 bases in between. Germline V gene sequence: CDR1 GTSNPN, CDR2 SVGIG (reference sequence). CDR3 protein: CAWGGVAEAFF. CDR3 in DNA: TGTGCCTGGGGGGGAGTGGCTGAAGCTTTCTTT.

V is TRBV10-3 and J is TRBJ2-1; tentative D call: TRBD1 (5 bases). The CDR3 has 13 amino acids. Trimming took off 10 bases at V and 8 bases at J, with 18 bases between the two ends. The germline gives CDR1 ENHRY, CDR2 SYGVKD. The CDR3 loop reads CASQGIDRDEQFF. In DNA form, the CDR3 reads TGTGCCAGCCAGGGAATTGATCGTGATGAGCAGTTCTTC.

This chain connects TRBV5-1 to TRBJ1-2, with no clear D. The CDR3 covers 16 residues. V lost 0 bases to trimming and J lost 4 bases, with 16 bases between them. Germline loops: CDR1 SGHRS, CDR2 YFSETQ. CDR3 residues: CASSLDTEGEGYGYTF. CDR3 bases: TGCGCCAGCAGCTTGGATACGGAGGGTGAGGGCTATGGCTACACCTTC.

The genes are TRBV3-1 (or the pseudogene TRBV3-2) and TRBJ2-5, with TRBD1 matching over 7 bases. CDR1 is LGHDT, CDR2 YNNKEL, per germline (reference sequence). Trimming at V came to 4 bases and at J to 7 bases, leaving 3 bases not matched to a gene. This CDR3 comprises 12 residues. The CDR3 DNA follows: TGTGCCAGCAGCCCAGACAGGGCGACCCAGTACTTC. Translating gives CASSPDRATQYF.

The table lists this clone with a count of one. The genes are TRBV6-5 and TRBJ1-1, with no clear D. Germline loops: CDR1 MNHEY, CDR2 SVGAGI. V was cut by 6 bases and J by 1 base, with 15 bases left in between. This CDR3 comprises 15 residues. The DNA of the CDR3 is TGTGCCAGCAGGCCCCCACTTGCGGGGAACACTGAAGCTTTCTTT. It codes for CASRPPLAGNTEAFF.